This T cell receptor beta chain was sequenced for a study of human T cells and chemical hapten exposure. Turning to the study itself: Small differences in pooled library volume mainly drove the variation in TCR yields per sample.

Overall study results and limits: Sensitizing with DPC caused no change in TCRs above 1 in 1000 frequency.

Of note for this clonotype: The target antigen is unknown.

The CDR3 contains 13 residues. Trimming shortened V by 7 bases and J by 7 bases, and 15 bases separated the two germline ends. Germline V gene lookup returns CDR1 SGHRS and CDR2 YFSETQ. Before extraction, the whole blood was not fractionated, and total RNA was taken from it. What the library attached to individual cDNA molecules were unique molecular identifiers. As originally analysed: Across samples, TCR counts had a median of roughly 96,000 and ranged from about 23,224 to 690,600. TCRdb reprocessed the reads with MiXCR, giving one entry per CDR3 protein. Clone size and V and J calls follow TCRdb, not the original study. In the table there are around 120,000 distinct CDR3 sequences, over 7.5% of which are singletons.

The chain employs TRBV5-1 and TRBJ2-1; D is possibly TRBD1 (6 bases). This receptor was obtained from a human donor in good health. Some clones in this sample may be carry-over from other donors' samples. Sequenced sample: whole blood. The CDR3 sequence is CASGTPRGNEQFF. The CDR3 DNA is TGCGCCAGCGGGACACCGAGGGGGAATGAGCAGTTCTTC. Full variable domain (remainder filled in from reference TRBV5-1 and TRBJ2-1): KAGVTQTPRYLIKTRGQQVTLSCSPISGHRSVSWYQQTPGQGLQFLFEYFSETQRNKGNFPGRFSGRQFSNSRSEMNVSTLELGDSALYLCASGTPRGNEQFFGPGTRLTVL.